What follows are 16 T cell receptor beta chains derived from one specimen sequenced in a study of cytomegalovirus exposure and HLA in healthy donors. The PCR used 60 Vbeta and 13 Jbeta primers. Profiled with immunoSEQ multiplex PCR; TCRdb holds only in-frame clones, not every one. This sample's clone table lists around 100,000 clones. Source material: PBMCs. The receptors derive from a man between 25 and 39 years old in good health and CMV-seronegative.

The rearrangement links TRBV5-1 to TRBJ2-5; 7 nucleotides align to TRBD1. The end of the DNA aligns better with TRBJ2-7, so the J call may be wrong. The CDR3 is made up of 15 amino acids. From germline, CDR1 is SGHRS and CDR2 YFSETQ. The CDR3 bases are TGCGCCAGCAGCTCCCGTCAGACAGGGTGGCACGAGCAGTACTTC. It is translated as CASSSRQTGWHEQYF.

The V and J genes are TRBV6-1 and TRBJ1-2; maybe TRBD1 (5 bases). This CDR3 is 16 amino acids long. Per germline, CDR1 MNHNS and CDR2 SASEGT. V lost 0 bases and J 1 base, leaving 12 bases between the germline ends. The CDR3 reads CASSEASDSFNYGYTF. The CDR3 DNA is TGTGCCAGCAGTGAAGCGAGCGACAGCTTTAACTATGGCTACACCTTC.

V gene TRBV7-9 combines with J gene TRBJ1-3, with D uncertain. Germline CDR1 and CDR2: SEHNR and FQNEAQ (reference sequence). This CDR3 is 13 amino acids long. Trimming shortened V by 5 bases and J by 3 bases, and 8 bases separated the two germline ends. This CDR3 is CASSPSSGNTIYF. The CDR3 DNA is TGTGCCAGCAGCCCGAGTAGTGGAAACACCATATATTTT.

J is TRBJ2-1 and V is TRBV5-6; 8 nucleotides align to TRBD1. The germline CDR1 and CDR2 sequences are SGHDT and YYEEEE. J was trimmed by 6 bases and V by 4 bases; bases with no gene match: 6. This CDR3 is 14 amino acids long. As DNA, the CDR3 is TGTGCCAGCAGCCGCCGGACAGGGATCAATGAGCAGTTCTTC. This encodes CASSRRTGINEQFF.

The rearrangement links TRBV7-2 to TRBJ2-7; TRBD2 agrees at 11 bases. The CDR3 runs 16 residues. Germline CDR1 and CDR2: SGHTA and FQGNSA. Trimming removed 5 bases from V and 3 bases from J; junction bases left unmatched: 9. The CDR3 DNA reads TGTGCCAGCAGCCCGCTAGGGCTAGCGGGGGGCTACGAGCAGTACTTC. This sequence encodes CASSPLGLAGGYEQYF. Supplemented by reference TRBV7-2 and TRBJ2-7, the full variable domain reads GAGVSQSPSNKVTEKGKDVELRCDPISGHTALYWYRQSLGQGLEFLIYFQGNSAPDKSGLPSDRFSAERTGGSVSTLTIQRTQQEDSAVYLCASSPLGLAGGYEQYFGPGTRLTVT.

This chain joins TRBV5-6 and TRBJ1-4; TRBD1 agrees at 8 bases. V dropped 4 bases and J dropped 0; count of bases not matched to a gene: 8. The CDR3 is made up of 17 amino acids. Per the germline V gene, CDR1 is SGHDT and CDR2 is YYEEEE. Written as DNA, the CDR3 is TGTGCCAGCAGCCTGACACAGGGGGGTTCAACTAATGAAAAACTGTTTTTT. It translates to CASSLTQGGSTNEKLFF.

This chain uses TRBV11-2 with TRBJ2-7; D gene uncertain. The V end was cut by 2 bases, the J end by 3 bases, with 5 bases between. In germline, CDR1 is SGHAT, CDR2 FQNNGV. There are 12 residues in the CDR3. CDR3 sequence (DNA): TGTGCCAGCAGCTTAAGCCTCTACGAGCAGTACTTC. Translating gives CASSLSLYEQYF.

The chain employs TRBV9 and TRBJ1-1, with D perhaps matching TRBD1 (5 bases). This CDR3 comprises 15 residues. CDR1 is SGDLS and CDR2 is YYNGEE in the germline V gene. Trimming cost V 0 bases and J 0 bases, with 9 bases left between them. CDR3 nucleotides: TGTGCCAGCAGCGTAGTTGACAGAGTGAACACTGAAGCTTTCTTT. It is translated as CASSVVDRVNTEAFF.

V usage is TRBV7-2 and J usage is TRBJ2-6, with 13 bases aligning to TRBD2. The CDR3 has 19 amino acids. CDR1 and CDR2 from the germline V gene are SGHTA and FQGNSA. The V gene end was trimmed by 6 bases and the J gene end by 1 base; junction bases not matched to a gene: 9. CDR3 DNA: TGTGCCAGCAGATCAGGACTAGCGGGGGTCTGGTCTGGGGCCAACGTCCTGACTTTC. Protein product: CASRSGLAGVWSGANVLTF.

This chain links TRBV18 with TRBJ1-1, with a tentative D call TRBD1 (5 bases). V gave up 3 bases and J gave up 2 bases, with 13 bases separating them. Germline V gene lookup returns CDR1 KGHSH and CDR2 LQKENI. This CDR3 region has 15 residues. The DNA of the CDR3 is TGTGCCAGCTCACCCTTAGACAGTGTCAACACTGAAGCTTTCTTT. It specifies CASSPLDSVNTEAFF.

This chain links TRBV6-5 with TRBJ1-2, with a possible D match to TRBD1 (5 bases). V dropped 4 bases and J dropped 7 bases, with 13 bases sitting between them. This CDR3 is 13 amino acids long. Germline CDR1 MNHEY, CDR2 SVGAGI. Here the CDR3 reads CASSSAGPGGYTF. The CDR3 DNA reads as TGTGCCAGCAGTTCAGCAGGGCCCGGTGGCTACACCTTC.

The V call is TRBV11-1, the J call TRBJ1-5; no definite D call. The CDR3 covers 13 residues. The V and J ends lost 5 bases and 4 bases respectively, with 9 bases between them. Germline V lookup: CDR1 SGHAT, CDR2 FQDESV (reference sequence). The CDR3: CASSPSLNQPQHF. CDR3 DNA sequence: TGTGCCAGCAGCCCTAGCTTGAATCAGCCCCAGCATTTT. The complete variable domain, with remaining parts taken from reference TRBV11-1 and TRBJ1-5, reads EAEVAQSPRYKITEKSQAVAFWCDPISGHATLYWYRQILGQGPELLVQFQDESVVDDSQLPKDRFSAERLKGVDSTLKIQPAELGDSAMYLCASSPSLNQPQHFGDGTRLSIL.

This rearrangement joins TRBV5-5 to TRBJ2-2; 7 nucleotides line up with TRBD1. Germline V lookup: CDR1 SGHKS, CDR2 YYEKEE (reference sequence). Trimming took 2 bases from V and 4 from J; bases not matched to a gene: 2. This CDR3 spans 14 amino acids. The CDR3 reads CASSLDRATGELFF. The CDR3 DNA follows: TGTGCCAGCAGCTTAGACAGGGCCACCGGGGAGCTGTTTTTT.

The V gene is TRBV11-2, the J gene TRBJ1-1; D gene unclear. Trimming pared 1 base from V and 7 bases from J, leaving 16 bases between. The CDR3 totals 15 residues. CDR1 is SGHAT, CDR2 FQNNGV, per germline. The CDR3 loop reads CASSLVAGSPYEAFF. The CDR3 DNA reads as TGTGCCAGCAGCTTAGTTGCGGGGTCGCCTTATGAAGCTTTCTTT.

The chain combines TRBV7-6 with TRBJ2-3; D not certain. Germline lookup yields CDR1 SGHVS and CDR2 FNYEAQ. V was cut by 5 bases and J by 0 bases, with 3 bases left in between. CDR3 length: 12 residues. This CDR3 is CASSLSTDTQYF. The DNA for the CDR3 is TGTGCCAGCAGCCTTAGCACAGATACGCAGTATTTT.

The chain is built from TRBV2 and TRBJ2-3, with 9 bases fitting TRBD2. V trimming: 6 bases; J trimming: 5 bases; junction bases outside the gene matches: 12. Germline V gene sequence: CDR1 SNHLY, CDR2 FYNNEI. The CDR3 has 16 amino acids. CDR3 sequence reads: CASSLQGGGAEDTQYF. CDR3 sequence (DNA): TGTGCCAGCAGCCTCCAAGGCGGGGGGGCTGAAGATACGCAGTATTTT.